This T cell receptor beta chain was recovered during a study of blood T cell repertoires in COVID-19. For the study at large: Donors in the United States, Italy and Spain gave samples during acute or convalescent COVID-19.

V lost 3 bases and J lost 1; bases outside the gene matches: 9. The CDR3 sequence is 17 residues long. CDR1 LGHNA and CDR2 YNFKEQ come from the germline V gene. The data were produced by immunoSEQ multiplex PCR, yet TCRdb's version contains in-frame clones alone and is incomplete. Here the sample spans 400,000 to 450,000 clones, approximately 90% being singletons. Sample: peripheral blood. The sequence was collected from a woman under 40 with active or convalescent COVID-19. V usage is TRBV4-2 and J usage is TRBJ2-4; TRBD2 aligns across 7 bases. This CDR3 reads CASSHLLGGSAKNIQYF. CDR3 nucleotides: TGTGCCAGCAGCCACCTATTGGGCGGGAGCGCCAAAAACATTCAGTACTTC.